Listed below are T cell receptor beta chains from one sample, sequenced in a study of blood T cell repertoires in COVID-19. Clones were read by immunoSEQ multiplex PCR, and TCRdb kept only the in-frame ones, dropping some. The sample carries around 150,000 clones, over 75% recorded once. The sequenced sample consisted of PBMCs or T cells enriched from blood (not recorded which). The receptors originated from a woman aged 50 to 60 who had recovered from COVID-19. Each CDR3 is given without its conserved first and last residue.

v_call	cdr3_length	j_call	cdr3_aa
TRBV28	13	TRBJ2-1	ASSERGESHNEQF
TRBV24-1	15	TRBJ1-2	ATSDSGVRTSTKGYT
TRBV9	12	TRBJ2-5	ASSLGTGKETQY
TRBV27	13	TRBJ1-1	ASSLTGGMNTEAF
TRBV27	16	TRBJ2-1	ASSLFASVPGGTNEQF
TRBV3-1/TRBV3-2	15	TRBJ2-5	ASSQAPSGSGLETQY
TRBV19	12	TRBJ2-5	ASSIGTAQETQY
TRBV19	11	TRBJ1-2	ATSNPGQVGYT
TRBV9	13	TRBJ2-7	ASSPFVGRGDEQY
TRBV27	12	TRBJ2-1	ASSILDRFNEQF